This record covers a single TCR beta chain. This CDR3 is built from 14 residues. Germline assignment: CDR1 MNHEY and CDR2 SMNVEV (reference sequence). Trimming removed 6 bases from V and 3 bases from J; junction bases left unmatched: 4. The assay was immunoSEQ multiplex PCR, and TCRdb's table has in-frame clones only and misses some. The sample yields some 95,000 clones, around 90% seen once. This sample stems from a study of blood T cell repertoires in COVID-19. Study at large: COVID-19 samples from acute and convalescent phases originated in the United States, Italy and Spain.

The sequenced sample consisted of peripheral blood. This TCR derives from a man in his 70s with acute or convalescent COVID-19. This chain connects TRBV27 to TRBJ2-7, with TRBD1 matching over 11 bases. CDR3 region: CASRSGTGGYEQYF. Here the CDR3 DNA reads TGTGCCAGCAGATCCGGGACAGGGGGCTACGAGCAGTACTTC.